This T cell receptor beta chain was observed in a study of shared clonotypes between healthy human individuals. The study, taken as a whole, reports: Rarefaction showed sorted-subset sequencing was incomplete despite large depth. A handful of donors held about 5% of naive CD4 clonotypes in common. Represented genetic and exposure-history diversity was restricted by having few donors.

In regard to this clone: Antigen specificity is unknown.

The table came from immunoSEQ multiplex PCR; TCRdb's copy has only in-frame clones and leaves some out. The sample comprises approximately 840,000 clones, 96% of which are singletons, and under 0.3% rests with the top ten. CD45RO negativity and positive selection for CCR7 defined naive CD8 cells, a population that excluded terminally differentiated effector memory CD45RA+ cells. Donors had no recently reported acute infections or vaccinations and were HIV-negative. This TCR derives from a man between 25 and 39 years old in good health. Sequences were obtained from naive CD8+ T cells sorted from blood.

In nucleotides, the CDR3 is TGTGCCAGCAGCGTAGGAGTAGCGGGGACAGATACGCAGTATTTT. It is translated as CASSVGVAGTDTQYF. The chain combines TRBV9 with TRBJ2-3; 8 bases line up with TRBD2. Per the germline V gene, CDR1 is SGDLS and CDR2 is YYNGEE. V shed 0 bases and J 3 bases; nucleotides not matched to a gene: 3. This CDR3 has 15 amino acids.